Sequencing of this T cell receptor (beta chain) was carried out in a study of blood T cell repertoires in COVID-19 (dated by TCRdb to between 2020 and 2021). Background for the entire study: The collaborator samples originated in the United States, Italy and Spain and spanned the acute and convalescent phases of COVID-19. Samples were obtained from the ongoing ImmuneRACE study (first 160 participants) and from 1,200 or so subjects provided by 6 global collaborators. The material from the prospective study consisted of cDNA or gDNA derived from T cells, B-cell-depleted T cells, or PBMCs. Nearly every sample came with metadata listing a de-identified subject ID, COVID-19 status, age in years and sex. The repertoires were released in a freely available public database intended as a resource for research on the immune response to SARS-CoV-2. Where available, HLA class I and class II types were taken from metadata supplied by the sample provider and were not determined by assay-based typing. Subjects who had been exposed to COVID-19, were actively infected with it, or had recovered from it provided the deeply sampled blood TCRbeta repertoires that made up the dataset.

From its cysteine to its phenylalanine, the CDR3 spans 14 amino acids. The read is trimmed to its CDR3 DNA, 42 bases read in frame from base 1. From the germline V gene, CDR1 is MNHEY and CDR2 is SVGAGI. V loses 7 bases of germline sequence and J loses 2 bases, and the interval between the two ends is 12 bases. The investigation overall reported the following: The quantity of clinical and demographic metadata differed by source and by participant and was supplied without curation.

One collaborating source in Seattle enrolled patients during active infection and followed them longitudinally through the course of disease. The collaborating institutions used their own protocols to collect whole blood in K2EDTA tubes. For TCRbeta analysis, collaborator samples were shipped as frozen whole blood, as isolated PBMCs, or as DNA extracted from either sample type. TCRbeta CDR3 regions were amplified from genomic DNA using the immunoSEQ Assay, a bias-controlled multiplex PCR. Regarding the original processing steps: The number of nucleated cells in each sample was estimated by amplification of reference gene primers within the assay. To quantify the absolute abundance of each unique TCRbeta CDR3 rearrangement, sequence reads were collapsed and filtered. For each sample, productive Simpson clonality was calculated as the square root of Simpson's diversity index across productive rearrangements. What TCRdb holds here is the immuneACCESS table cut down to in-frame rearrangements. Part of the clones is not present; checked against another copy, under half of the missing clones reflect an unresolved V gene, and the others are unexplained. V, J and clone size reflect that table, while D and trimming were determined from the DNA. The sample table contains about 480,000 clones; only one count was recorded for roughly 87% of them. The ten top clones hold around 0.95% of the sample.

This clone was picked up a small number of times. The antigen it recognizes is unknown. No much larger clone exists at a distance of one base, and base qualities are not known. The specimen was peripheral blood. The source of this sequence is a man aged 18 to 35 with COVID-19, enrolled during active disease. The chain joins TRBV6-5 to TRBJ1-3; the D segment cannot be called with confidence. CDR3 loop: CASKSRGTGNTIYF. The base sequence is TGTGCCAGCAAAAGTCGGGGTACTGGAAACACCATATATTTT.